Following are 9 T cell receptor beta chains from one sample sequenced in a study of blood T cell repertoires in COVID-19. Assay used: immunoSEQ multiplex PCR; TCRdb lists only in-frame clones, some missing. The data contain over 200,000 clones, around 89% of them singletons. Sequenced: PBMCs or T cells enriched from blood (not recorded which). The receptors were gathered from a man younger than 40 who had been exposed to COVID-19.

The chain recombines TRBV20-1 with TRBJ2-5; 7 bases line up with TRBD2. This CDR3 region has 15 residues. V gave up 3 bases and J gave up 8 bases; unmatched junction bases: 15. Germline V CDR1 and CDR2: DFQATT, SNEGSKA (reference sequence). CDR3 protein: CSASDSGTNLPTQYF. CDR3 DNA: TGCAGTGCTAGTGACTCCGGGACTAATCTCCCAACCCAGTACTTC.

The chain joins TRBV7-5 to TRBJ1-4; the table gives TRBD1 as D, unverified against the DNA. TRBV7-5 is a pseudogene segment. The CDR3 extends over 15 amino acids. The CDR3 here is CVRSPDRPSNEKLFF. The DNA of the CDR3 is TGTGTCAGAAGCCCGGACAGGCCATCTAATGAAAAACTGTTTTTT.

The table lists this clone with a count of one. The chain couples TRBV5-1 to TRBJ1-2; no clear D. CDR3 length: 14 residues. V was shortened by 0 bases and J by 7 bases, with 13 bases between the two germline ends. Per germline, CDR1 SGHRS and CDR2 YFSETQ. The CDR3 loop is CASSLEVGGPGYTF. The CDR3 DNA sequence: TGCGCCAGCAGCTTGGAAGTCGGTGGGCCTGGCTACACCTTC.

This chain connects TRBV5-6 to TRBJ2-7; D might be TRBD1 (6 bases). V shed 4 bases and J shed 2 bases, with 10 bases lying between them. Germline CDR1 is SGHDT and CDR2 is YYEEEE. The CDR3 consists of 13 residues. The CDR3: CASSRDIAYEQYF. CDR3 sequence (DNA): TGTGCCAGCAGCAGGGACATTGCCTACGAGCAGTACTTC.

The chain joins TRBV16 to TRBJ2-5; D is perhaps TRBD1 (6 bases). Germline loops: CDR1 KGHSY, CDR2 FQNENV. This CDR3 comprises 15 residues. The V gene lost 1 base and the J gene lost 4 bases, with 13 bases spanning the gap. CDR3 bases: TGTGCCAGCAGCCAATTGAACAGGGCTGGAGAGACCCAGTACTTC. It is translated as CASSQLNRAGETQYF.

The chain links TRBV5-1 to TRBJ2-5; D may be TRBD2 (5 bases). Germline V gene sequence: CDR1 SGHRS, CDR2 YFSETQ. V dropped 2 bases and J dropped 4 bases, with 12 bases sitting between them. The CDR3 runs 14 residues. The CDR3 protein is CASSFPGEGETQYF. The CDR3, as DNA: TGCGCCAGCAGCTTTCCCGGGGAAGGAGAGACCCAGTACTTC.

In its sample, this clone was seen once. The J gene is TRBJ2-7, the V gene TRBV5-1; a weak D match, TRBD1 (6 bases). Looked up from germline, CDR1 is SGHRS and CDR2 is YFSETQ. Trimming took 6 bases from V and 0 from J, leaving 16 bases between them. The CDR3 loop spans 15 amino acids. CDR3 region: CASNHPDRNSYEQYF. The CDR3, as DNA: TGCGCCAGCAACCACCCGGACAGAAACTCCTACGAGCAGTACTTC.

J is TRBJ1-5 and V is TRBV7-9, with 7 bases lining up with TRBD1. In germline, CDR1 is SEHNR, CDR2 FQNEAQ (reference sequence). The CDR3 extends over 18 amino acids. V lost 0 bases, J lost 0 bases, and 8 bases stayed unmatched. CDR3 nucleotides: TGTGCCAGCAGCTTAGCGCCGACAGGGTTGTATAGCAATCAGCCCCAGCATTTT. It yields the protein CASSLAPTGLYSNQPQHF.

The chain couples TRBV27 to TRBJ1-6; D is perhaps TRBD1 (5 bases). The CDR3 runs 13 residues. CDR1 is MNHEY, CDR2 SMNVEV, per germline (reference sequence). Trimming stripped 8 bases from V and 10 bases from J, with 15 bases between. This CDR3 is CASSTDIRSPLHF. For the CDR3, the DNA is TGTGCCAGCTCGACAGACATTAGGTCACCCCTCCACTTT.